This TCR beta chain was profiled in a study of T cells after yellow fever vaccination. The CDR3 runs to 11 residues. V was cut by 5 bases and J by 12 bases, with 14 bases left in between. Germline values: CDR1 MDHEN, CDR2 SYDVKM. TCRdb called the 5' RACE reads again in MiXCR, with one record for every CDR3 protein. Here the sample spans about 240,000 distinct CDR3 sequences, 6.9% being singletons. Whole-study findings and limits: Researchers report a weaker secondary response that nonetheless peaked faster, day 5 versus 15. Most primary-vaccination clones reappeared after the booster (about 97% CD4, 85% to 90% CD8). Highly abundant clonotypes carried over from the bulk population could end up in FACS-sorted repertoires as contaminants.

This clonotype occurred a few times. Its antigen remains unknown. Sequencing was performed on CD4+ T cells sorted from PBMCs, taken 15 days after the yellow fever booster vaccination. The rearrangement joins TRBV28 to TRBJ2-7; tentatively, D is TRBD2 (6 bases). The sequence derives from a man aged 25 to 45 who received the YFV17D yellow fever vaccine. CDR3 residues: CASSLSGRLYF. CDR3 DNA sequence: TGTGCCAGCAGTCTAAGCGGGCGACTGTACTTC.